The TCR beta chain described here comes from a study of OX40 agonist ivuxolimab in advanced cancers. The CDR3 is 14 residues long. Germline V gene lookup returns CDR1 SGHVS and CDR2 FNYEAQ. With V trimmed by 5 bases and J by 1 base, 2 bases remained unmatched. Sequenced by immunoSEQ multiplex PCR; TCRdb stores in-frame clones only, minus some. The data show 50,000 to 65,000 clones, with roughly nine tenths seen just once and about 0.77% held by the top ten. The chain combines TRBV7-6 with TRBJ2-3, with TRBD2 identical over 8 bases. The sequence came from an adult with an advanced solid tumor such as melanoma, head and neck, liver or kidney cancer. Here the sequenced sample was CD4+ or CD8+ T cells sorted from blood, taken in a trial of the OX40 agonist ivuxolimab. Here the CDR3 DNA reads TGTGCCAGCAGCCCACTAGCGGGCACAGATACGCAGTATTTT. Amino acids: CASSPLAGTDTQYF.